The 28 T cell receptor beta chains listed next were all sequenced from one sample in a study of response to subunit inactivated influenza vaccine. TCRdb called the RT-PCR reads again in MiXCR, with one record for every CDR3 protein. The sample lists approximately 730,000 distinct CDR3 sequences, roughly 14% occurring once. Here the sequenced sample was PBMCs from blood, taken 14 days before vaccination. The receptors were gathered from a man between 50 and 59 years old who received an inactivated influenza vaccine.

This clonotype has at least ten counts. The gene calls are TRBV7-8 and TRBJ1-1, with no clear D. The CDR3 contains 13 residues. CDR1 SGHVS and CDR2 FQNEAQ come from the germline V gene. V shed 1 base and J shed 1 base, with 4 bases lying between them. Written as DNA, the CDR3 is TGTGCCAGCAGCTTAGTCAAGAACACTGAAGCTTTCTTT. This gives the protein CASSLVKNTEAFF.

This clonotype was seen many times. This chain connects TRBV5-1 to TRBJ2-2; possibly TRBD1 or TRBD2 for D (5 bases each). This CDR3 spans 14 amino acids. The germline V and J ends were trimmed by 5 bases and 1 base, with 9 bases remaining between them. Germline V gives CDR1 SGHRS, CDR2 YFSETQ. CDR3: CASRRGQNTGELFF. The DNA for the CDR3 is TGCGCCAGCAGGAGGGGTCAGAACACCGGGGAGCTGTTTTTT.

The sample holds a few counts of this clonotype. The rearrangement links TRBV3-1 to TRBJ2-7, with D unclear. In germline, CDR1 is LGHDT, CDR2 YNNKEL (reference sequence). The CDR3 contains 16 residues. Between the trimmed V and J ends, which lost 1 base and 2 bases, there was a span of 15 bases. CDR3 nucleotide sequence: TGTGCCAGCAGCCAAGCAACGGGTGGTGGAGCCTACGAGCAGTACTTC. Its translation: CASSQATGGGAYEQYF.

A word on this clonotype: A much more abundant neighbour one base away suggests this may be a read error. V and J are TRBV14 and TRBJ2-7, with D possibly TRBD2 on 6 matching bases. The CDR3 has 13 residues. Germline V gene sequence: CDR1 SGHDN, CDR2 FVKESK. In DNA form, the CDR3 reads TGTGCCTGCAGCCAAGCGGGTATCTACGAGCAGTACTTC. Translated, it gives CACSQAGIYEQYF. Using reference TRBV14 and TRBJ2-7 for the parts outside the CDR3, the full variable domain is EAGVTQFPSHSVIEKGQTVTLRCDPISGHDNLYWYRRVMGKEIKFLLHFVKESKQDESGMPNNRFLAERTGGTYSTLKVQPAELEDSGVYFCACSQAGIYEQYFGPGTRLTVT.

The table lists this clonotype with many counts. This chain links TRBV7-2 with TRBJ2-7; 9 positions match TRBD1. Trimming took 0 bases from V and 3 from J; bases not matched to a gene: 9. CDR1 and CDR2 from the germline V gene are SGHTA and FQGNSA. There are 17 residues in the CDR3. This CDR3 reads CASSLAQSLTGGYEQYF. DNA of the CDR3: TGTGCCAGCAGCTTAGCTCAGTCGCTGACAGGGGGCTACGAGCAGTACTTC. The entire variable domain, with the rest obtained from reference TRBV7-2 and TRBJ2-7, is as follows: GAGVSQSPSNKVTEKGKDVELRCDPISGHTALYWYRQSLGQGLEFLIYFQGNSAPDKSGLPSDRFSAERTGGSVSTLTIQRTQQEDSAVYLCASSLAQSLTGGYEQYFGPGTRLTVT.

The CDR3 region has the DNA TGTGCCAGCAGTCCTGACAGGGCCGGGGCTGGGGCCAACGTCCTGACTTTC. Amino acids: CASSPDRAGAGANVLTF. The chain employs TRBV3-1 and TRBJ2-6; 7 bases are shared with TRBD1. Unmatched junction bases numbered 10, after V lost 6 bases and J lost 2 bases. The CDR3 loop spans 17 amino acids. Germline values: CDR1 LGHDT, CDR2 YNNKEL (reference sequence).

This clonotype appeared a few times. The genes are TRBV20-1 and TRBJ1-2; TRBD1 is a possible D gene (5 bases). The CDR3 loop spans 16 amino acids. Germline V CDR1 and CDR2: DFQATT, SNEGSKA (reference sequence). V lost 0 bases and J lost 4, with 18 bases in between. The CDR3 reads CSARDGAISGGYGYTF. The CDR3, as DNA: TGCAGTGCTAGAGATGGGGCTATCTCGGGGGGCTATGGCTACACCTTC.

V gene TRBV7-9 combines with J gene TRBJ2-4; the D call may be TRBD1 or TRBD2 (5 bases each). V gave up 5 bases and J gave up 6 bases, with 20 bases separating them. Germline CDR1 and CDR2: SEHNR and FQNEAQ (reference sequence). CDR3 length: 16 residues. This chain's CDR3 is CASSRPGSSTGNIQYF. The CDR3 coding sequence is TGTGCCAGCAGCCGTCCGGGGTCCAGCACAGGAAACATTCAGTACTTC. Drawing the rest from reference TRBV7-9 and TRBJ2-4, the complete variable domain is DTGVSQNPRHKITKRGQNVTFRCDPISEHNRLYWYRQTLGQGPEFLTYFQNEAQLEKSRLLSDRFSAERPKGSFSTLEIQRTEQGDSAMYLCASSRPGSSTGNIQYFGAGTRLSVL.

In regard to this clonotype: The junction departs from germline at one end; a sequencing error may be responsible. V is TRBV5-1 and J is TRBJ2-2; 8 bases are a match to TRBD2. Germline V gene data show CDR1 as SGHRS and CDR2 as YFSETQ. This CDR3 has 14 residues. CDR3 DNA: TGCGCCAGCAGCGTCGGGGGGGTTACCGGGGAGCTGTCTTTT. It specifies CASSVGGVTGELSF.

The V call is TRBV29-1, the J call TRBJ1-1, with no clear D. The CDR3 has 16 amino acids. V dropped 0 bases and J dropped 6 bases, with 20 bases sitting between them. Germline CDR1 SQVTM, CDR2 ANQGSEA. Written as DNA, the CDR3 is TGCAGCGTTGAAGATCTACTGGCCGGGCCTATGGCTGAAGCTTTCTTT. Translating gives CSVEDLLAGPMAEAFF.

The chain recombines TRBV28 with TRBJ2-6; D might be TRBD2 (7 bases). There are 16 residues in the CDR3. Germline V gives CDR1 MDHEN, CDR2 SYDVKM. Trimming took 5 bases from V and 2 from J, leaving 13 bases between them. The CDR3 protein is CASSGGGMTGANVLTF. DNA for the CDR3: TGTGCCAGCAGTGGGGGGGGCATGACTGGGGCCAACGTCCTGACTTTC.

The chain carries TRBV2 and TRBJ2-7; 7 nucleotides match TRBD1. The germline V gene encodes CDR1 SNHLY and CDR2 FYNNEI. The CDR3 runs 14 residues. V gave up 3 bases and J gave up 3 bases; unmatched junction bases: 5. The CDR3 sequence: CASSDGQGDYEQYF. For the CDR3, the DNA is TGTGCCAGCAGTGACGGGCAGGGGGACTACGAGCAGTACTTC. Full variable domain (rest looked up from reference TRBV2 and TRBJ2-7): EPEVTQTPSHQVTQMGQEVILRCVPISNHLYFYWYRQILGQKVEFLVSFYNNEISEKSEIFDDQFSVERPDGSNFTLKIRSTKLEDSAMYFCASSDGQGDYEQYFGPGTRLTVT.

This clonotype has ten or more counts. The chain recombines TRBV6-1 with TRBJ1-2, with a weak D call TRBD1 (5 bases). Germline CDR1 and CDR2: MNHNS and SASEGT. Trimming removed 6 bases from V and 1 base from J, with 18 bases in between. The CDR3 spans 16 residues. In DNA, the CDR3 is TGTGCCAGCAGGTCCCACGACGGGGGGGTTAACTATGGCTACACCTTC. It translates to CASRSHDGGVNYGYTF.

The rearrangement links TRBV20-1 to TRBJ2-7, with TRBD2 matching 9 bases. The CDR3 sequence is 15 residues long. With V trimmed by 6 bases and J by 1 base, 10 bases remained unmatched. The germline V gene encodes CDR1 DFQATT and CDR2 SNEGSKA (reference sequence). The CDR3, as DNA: TGCAGTGCCCCATCGTCTAGCGGGATATCCTACGAGCAGTACTTC. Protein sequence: CSAPSSSGISYEQYF.

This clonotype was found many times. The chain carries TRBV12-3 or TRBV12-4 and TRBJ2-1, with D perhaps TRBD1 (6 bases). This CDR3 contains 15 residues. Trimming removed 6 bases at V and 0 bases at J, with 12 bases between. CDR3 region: CASRDRSASYNEQFF. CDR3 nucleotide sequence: TGTGCCAGCAGAGACAGGTCCGCCTCCTACAATGAGCAGTTCTTC.

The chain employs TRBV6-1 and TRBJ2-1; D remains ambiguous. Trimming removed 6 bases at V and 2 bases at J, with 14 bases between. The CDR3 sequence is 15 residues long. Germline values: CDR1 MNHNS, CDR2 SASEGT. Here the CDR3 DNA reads TGTGCCAGCAGCCCTACAGCCTGGGCCTACAATGAGCAGTTCTTC. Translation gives CASSPTAWAYNEQFF.

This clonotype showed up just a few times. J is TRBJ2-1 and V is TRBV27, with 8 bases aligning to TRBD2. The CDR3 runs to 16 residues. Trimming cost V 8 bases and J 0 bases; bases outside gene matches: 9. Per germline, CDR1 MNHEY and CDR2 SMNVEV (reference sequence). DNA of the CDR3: TGTGCCAGCCTTGGAGCGGGAGTTCACTCCTACAATGAGCAGTTCTTC. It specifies CASLGAGVHSYNEQFF.

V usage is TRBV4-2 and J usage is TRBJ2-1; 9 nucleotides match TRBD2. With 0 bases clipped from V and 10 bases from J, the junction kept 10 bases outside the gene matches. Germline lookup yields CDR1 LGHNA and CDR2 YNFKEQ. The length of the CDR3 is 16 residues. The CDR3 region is CASSQDGSGGRREQFF. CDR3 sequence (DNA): TGTGCCAGCAGCCAAGATGGTAGCGGGGGACGCCGGGAGCAGTTCTTC.

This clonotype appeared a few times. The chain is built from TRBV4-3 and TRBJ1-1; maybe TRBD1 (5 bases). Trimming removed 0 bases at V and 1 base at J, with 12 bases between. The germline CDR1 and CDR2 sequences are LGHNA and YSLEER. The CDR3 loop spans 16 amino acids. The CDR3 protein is CASSQDGDSTNTEAFF. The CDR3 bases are TGCGCCAGCAGCCAAGATGGCGACAGCACGAACACTGAAGCTTTCTTT.

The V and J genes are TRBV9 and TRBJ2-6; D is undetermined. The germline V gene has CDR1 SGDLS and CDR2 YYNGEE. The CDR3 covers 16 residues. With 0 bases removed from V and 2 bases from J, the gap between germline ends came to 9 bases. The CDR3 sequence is CASSVGIQPGANVLTF. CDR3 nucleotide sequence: TGTGCCAGCAGCGTAGGCATCCAGCCTGGGGCCAACGTCCTGACTTTC. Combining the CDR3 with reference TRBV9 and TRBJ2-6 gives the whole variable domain DSGVTQTPKHLITATGQRVTLRCSPRSGDLSVYWYQQSLDQGLQFLIQYYNGEERAKGNILERFSAQQFPDLHSELNLSSLELGDSALYFCASSVGIQPGANVLTFGAGSRLTVL.

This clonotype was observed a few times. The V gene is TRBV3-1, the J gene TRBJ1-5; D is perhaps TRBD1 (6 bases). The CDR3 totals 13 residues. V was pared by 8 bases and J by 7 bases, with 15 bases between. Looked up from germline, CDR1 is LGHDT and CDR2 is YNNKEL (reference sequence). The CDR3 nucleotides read TGTGCCAGCGCGGCTGCAGGGGACCAGCCCCAGCATTTT. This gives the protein CASAAAGDQPQHF.

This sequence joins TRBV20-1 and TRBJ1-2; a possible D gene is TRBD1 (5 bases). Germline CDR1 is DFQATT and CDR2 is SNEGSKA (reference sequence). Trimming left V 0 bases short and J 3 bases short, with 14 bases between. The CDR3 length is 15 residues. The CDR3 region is CSARDGGRADYGYTF. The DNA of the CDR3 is TGCAGTGCTAGAGATGGTGGCAGGGCGGACTATGGCTACACCTTC.

The CDR3, as DNA: TGCAGCGTTGAAGGAACGAAGAGCTCCTACAATGAGCAGTTCTTC. It codes for CSVEGTKSSYNEQFF. This sequence joins TRBV29-1 and TRBJ2-1; D is uncertain. Germline V gives CDR1 SQVTM, CDR2 ANQGSEA. Trimming took off 1 base at V and 0 bases at J, with 10 bases between the two ends. CDR3 size: 15 residues.

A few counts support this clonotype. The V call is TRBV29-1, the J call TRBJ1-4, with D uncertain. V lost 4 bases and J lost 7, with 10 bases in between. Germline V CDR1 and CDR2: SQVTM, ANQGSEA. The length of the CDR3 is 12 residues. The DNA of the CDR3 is TGCAGCGTTGTGGTCGTTGGTGAAAAACTGTTTTTT. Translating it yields CSVVVVGEKLFF.

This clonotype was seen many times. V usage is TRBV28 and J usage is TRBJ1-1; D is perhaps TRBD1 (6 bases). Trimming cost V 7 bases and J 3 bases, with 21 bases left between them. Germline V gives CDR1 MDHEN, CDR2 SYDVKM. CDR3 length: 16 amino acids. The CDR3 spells CASTLKPGEVYTEAFF. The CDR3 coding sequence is TGTGCCAGCACCCTGAAGCCAGGGGAGGTTTACACTGAAGCTTTCTTT.

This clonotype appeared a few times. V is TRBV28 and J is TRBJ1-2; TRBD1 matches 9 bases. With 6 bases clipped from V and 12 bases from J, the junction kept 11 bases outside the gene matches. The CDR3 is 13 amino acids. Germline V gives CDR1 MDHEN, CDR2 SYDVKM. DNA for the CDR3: TGTGCCAGCAGCCCGGGACAGGGCTATTTAGACACCTTC. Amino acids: CASSPGQGYLDTF.

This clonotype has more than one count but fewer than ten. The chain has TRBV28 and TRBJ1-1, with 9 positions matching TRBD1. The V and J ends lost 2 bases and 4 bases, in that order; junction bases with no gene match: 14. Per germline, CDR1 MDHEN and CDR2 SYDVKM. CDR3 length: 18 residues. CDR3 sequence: CASSLLLGWTGASTEAFF. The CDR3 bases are TGTGCCAGCAGTTTACTACTTGGGTGGACAGGGGCGAGCACTGAAGCTTTCTTT.

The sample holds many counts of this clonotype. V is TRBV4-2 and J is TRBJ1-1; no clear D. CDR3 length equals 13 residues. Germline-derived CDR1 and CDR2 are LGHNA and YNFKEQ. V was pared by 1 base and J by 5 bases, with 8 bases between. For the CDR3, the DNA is TGTGCCAGCAGCCAAGGTGAAAGAACTGAAGCTTTCTTT. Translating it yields CASSQGERTEAFF.